The present entry profiles one T cell receptor beta chain with its context. Antigen: not known. Nominal health characterized the donors when sampled, though unrecorded immune exposures were likely. This entry is derived from a study of cytomegalovirus exposure and HLA in healthy donors. Study-level findings and limits: Per published reports, the classifier diagnosed cytomegalovirus status with high specificity and sensitivity.

The germline gives CDR1 ENHRY, CDR2 SYGVKD. Trimming cost V 6 bases and J 3 bases, with 14 bases left between them. This CDR3 region has 15 residues. The primer mix had 60 Vbeta and 13 Jbeta primers. Assay used: immunoSEQ multiplex PCR; TCRdb lists only in-frame clones, some missing. Found here are about 130,000 clones, 70% to 80% of them singletons; the top ten hold more than 0.95%. The J gene is TRBJ2-2, the V gene TRBV10-3, with D perhaps TRBD1 (6 bases). Sequenced material: PBMCs. The sequence came from a middle-aged man in good health and CMV-seronegative. CDR3 sequence: CAIRPGQFDTGELFF. Written as DNA, the CDR3 is TGTGCCATCAGGCCTGGACAGTTCGACACCGGGGAGCTGTTTTTT.